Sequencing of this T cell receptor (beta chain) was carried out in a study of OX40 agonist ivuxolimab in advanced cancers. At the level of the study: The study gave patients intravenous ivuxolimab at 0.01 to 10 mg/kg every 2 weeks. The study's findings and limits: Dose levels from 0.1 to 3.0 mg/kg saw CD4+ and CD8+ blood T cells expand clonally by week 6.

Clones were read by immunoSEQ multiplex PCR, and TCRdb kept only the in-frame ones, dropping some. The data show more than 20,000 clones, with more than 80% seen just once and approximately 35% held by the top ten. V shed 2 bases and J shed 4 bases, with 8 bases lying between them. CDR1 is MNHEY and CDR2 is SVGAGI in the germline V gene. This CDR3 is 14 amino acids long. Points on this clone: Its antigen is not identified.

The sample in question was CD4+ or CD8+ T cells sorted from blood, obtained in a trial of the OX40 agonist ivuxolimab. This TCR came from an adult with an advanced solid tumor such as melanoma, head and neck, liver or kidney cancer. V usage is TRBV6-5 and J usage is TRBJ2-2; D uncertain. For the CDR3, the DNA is TGTGCCAGCAGTTACGGTCGGATCACCGGGGAGCTGTTTTTT. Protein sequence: CASSYGRITGELFF.